Presented here are 5 T cell receptor beta chains from one specimen sequenced in a study of lung T cells in sarcoidosis with Löfgren's syndrome. From the reads, TCRdb called clonotypes with MiXCR, one entry per CDR3 protein. The table shows roughly 3,000 distinct CDR3 sequences, with less than 35% occurring only once. The sequenced sample consisted of CD4+ T cells from bronchoalveolar lavage. The source is a human donor with sarcoidosis (Löfgren's syndrome or another form), or a control subject (not recorded which).

This clonotype counts as medium-sized. The V call is TRBV18, the J call TRBJ1-1, with D hard to call. V lost 0 bases, J lost 7 bases, and 12 bases lay in between. Germline V gene sequence: CDR1 KGHSH, CDR2 LQKENI. The CDR3 is made up of 14 amino acids. DNA of the CDR3: TGTGCCAGCTCACCACCGGCAGATCCCAATGAAGCTTTCTTT. It encodes CASSPPADPNEAFF.

Remarks on this clonotype: This CDR3 fails to terminate in the conserved phenylalanine or tryptophan, so it likely reflects a read error. The chain combines TRBV14 with TRBJ1-3, with D unclear. The CDR3 spans 13 residues. Per germline, CDR1 SGHDN and CDR2 FVKESK. In nucleotides, the CDR3 is TGTGCCAGCAGCATTTCCTCTGGAGACACCATATATCTT. Amino acids: CASSISSGDTIYL.

This clonotype is medium-sized in the sample. The chain is built from TRBV6-1 and TRBJ1-1, with 7 bases aligning to TRBD1. With 7 bases clipped from V and 3 bases from J, the junction kept 11 bases outside the gene matches. This CDR3 region has 15 residues. CDR1 and CDR2 from the germline V gene are MNHNS and SASEGT. Written as DNA, the CDR3 is TGTGCCAGCACAGTCCAGGGGGGGAGGTACACTGAAGCTTTCTTT. This encodes CASTVQGGRYTEAFF.

The genes are TRBV6-9 and TRBJ2-3, with D possibly being TRBD1 (5 bases). The germline V and J ends were trimmed by 3 bases and 0 bases, with 13 bases remaining between them. From germline, CDR1 is MNHGY and CDR2 SVAAGI. The length of the CDR3 is 16 residues. CDR3 in DNA: TGTGCCAGCAGTTACCAGACAGTCACTAGCACAGATACGCAGTATTTT. It yields the protein CASSYQTVTSTDTQYF.

In its sample, this clonotype ranks as medium-sized. The rearrangement links TRBV3-1 to TRBJ1-1; TRBD1 agrees at 10 bases. V dropped 6 bases and J dropped 11; count of bases not matched to a gene: 9. Germline lookup yields CDR1 LGHDT and CDR2 YNNKEL (reference sequence). CDR3 size: 13 residues. The CDR3 DNA follows: TGTGCCAGCAGACAATCCGGGGGACAGGGGGCTTTCTTT. Translated, it gives CASRQSGGQGAFF.